This entry lists 7 T cell receptor beta chains sequenced from one sample in a study of T-cell reconstitution after alpha-beta-depleted transplantation in children. The TCRbeta library incorporated unique molecular identifiers. TCRdb processed the PCR reads anew with MiXCR; each CDR3 protein has one entry. This table holds roughly 570,000 distinct CDR3 sequences, 25% to 30% found once. The sample here was PBMCs, taken before TCRalphabeta/CD19-depleted stem cell transplant. Every receptor here comes from a boy under two years old with Wiskott-Aldrich syndrome, due to receive a stem cell transplant.

The rearrangement links TRBV28 to TRBJ2-1; 7 bases agree with TRBD2. Germline V gives CDR1 MDHEN, CDR2 SYDVKM. There are 11 residues in the CDR3. The V segment lost 5 bases and the J segment 14 bases; nucleotides outside the gene matches: 6. In nucleotides, the CDR3 is TGTGCCAGCAGTGGAGGACTAGGGGAGTTCTTC. This translates into CASSGGLGEFF. The full variable domain, in which reference TRBV28 and TRBJ2-1 provide the parts outside the CDR3, is DVKVTQSSRYLVKRTGEKVFLECVQDMDHENMFWYRQDPGLGLRLIYFSYDVKMKEKGDIPEGYSVSREKKERFSLILESASTNQTSMYLCASSGGLGEFFGPGTRLTVL.

The chain is built from TRBV7-9 and TRBJ1-6; a weak D match, TRBD1 (6 bases). The V and J ends lost 5 bases and 9 bases respectively, with 17 bases between them. The germline V gene has CDR1 SEHNR and CDR2 FQNEAQ (reference sequence). The CDR3 loop spans 15 amino acids. CDR3 nucleotides: TGTGCCAGCAGCCTATGGACAGTCCAGGGTTCACCCCTCCACTTT. Amino acids: CASSLWTVQGSPLHF.

This clonotype was detected a few times. This chain connects TRBV30 to TRBJ2-4; D might be TRBD1 or TRBD2, each matching 5 bases. Trimming shortened V by 2 bases and J by 5 bases, and 16 bases separated the two germline ends. Germline V lookup: CDR1 GTSNPN, CDR2 SVGIG (reference sequence). The CDR3 sequence is 15 residues long. The CDR3 nucleotides read TGTGCCTGGAGTCCCCTCGGGGCACATGAAAACATTCAGTACTTC. Translation gives CAWSPLGAHENIQYF.

This rearrangement joins TRBV5-1 to TRBJ2-2, with D hard to call. The V gene's germline CDR1 is SGHRS and CDR2 YFSETQ. This CDR3 comprises 14 residues. Trimming took off 0 bases at V and 4 bases at J, with 7 bases between the two ends. The CDR3 spells CASSLATVTGELFF. Here the CDR3 DNA reads TGCGCCAGCAGCTTGGCGACGGTCACCGGGGAGCTGTTTTTT.

The rearrangement uses TRBV9 and TRBJ1-3; D unresolved. With 1 base removed from V and 3 bases from J, the gap between germline ends came to 8 bases. This CDR3 is built from 14 residues. Germline V gives CDR1 SGDLS, CDR2 YYNGEE. DNA for the CDR3: TGTGCCAGCAGCGTATCCGGGATTGGAAACACCATATATTTT. It translates to CASSVSGIGNTIYF.

This chain joins TRBV5-1 and TRBJ2-3, with 8 positions matching TRBD2. Unmatched junction bases numbered 5, after V lost 7 bases and J lost 4 bases. There are 13 residues in the CDR3. CDR1 SGHRS and CDR2 YFSETQ come from the germline V gene. DNA of the CDR3: TGCGCCAGCGATCTCGGGGGGGCAGATACGCAGTATTTT. It yields the protein CASDLGGADTQYF.

V is TRBV6-2 or TRBV6-3 and J is TRBJ2-7, with no clear D. Germline V gene sequence: CDR1 MNHEY, CDR2 SVGEGT. V lost 4 bases to trimming and J lost 2 bases, with 6 bases between them. The length of the CDR3 is 12 residues. The CDR3 reads CASSFATYEQYF. The DNA for the CDR3 is TGTGCCAGCAGTTTCGCGACCTACGAGCAGTACTTC.